What follows are 10 T cell receptor beta chains derived from one specimen sequenced in a study of cytotoxic CD8 clonotypes in ibrutinib-treated CLL. This table comes from immunoSEQ multiplex PCR, and its TCRdb copy is limited to in-frame clones, with some not included. In the table there are tens of thousands of clones, around 69% of which are singletons. The input for sequencing was PBMCs, taken at disease progression, from a patient treated with ibrutinib. The receptor set was obtained from a human donor with chronic lymphocytic leukemia.

V usage is TRBV6-6 and J usage is TRBJ2-1; D unresolved. The CDR3 covers 12 residues. V lost 2 bases and J 8 bases, leaving 7 bases between the germline ends. Germline lookup yields CDR1 MNHNY and CDR2 SVGAGI (reference sequence). The CDR3 region is CASSYASYEQFF. The CDR3 DNA reads TGTGCCAGCAGTTACGCGAGCTATGAGCAGTTCTTC.

The chain has TRBV19 and TRBJ1-4; TRBD1 aligns across 9 bases. Trimming at V came to 3 bases and at J to 4 bases, leaving 3 bases not matched to a gene. The CDR3 runs to 15 residues. Germline values: CDR1 LNHDA, CDR2 SQIVND (reference sequence). As DNA, the CDR3 is TGTGCCAGTAGTATGTCGGGACAGGGTAATGAAAAACTGTTTTTT. Translation gives CASSMSGQGNEKLFF.

This chain uses TRBV18 with TRBJ2-2; no definite D call. V was clipped by 3 bases and J by 2 bases, with 10 bases between them. Per germline, CDR1 KGHSH and CDR2 LQKENI. The CDR3 spans 15 residues. The CDR3 reads CASSPQGVNTGELFF. CDR3 in DNA: TGTGCCAGCTCACCTCAAGGAGTTAACACCGGGGAGCTGTTTTTT.

A single count supports this clone. The rearrangement joins TRBV7-9 to TRBJ2-1, with a weak D call TRBD1 (7 bases). With 5 bases removed from V and 8 bases from J, the gap between germline ends came to 19 bases. CDR3 length equals 15 residues. Germline V gene sequence: CDR1 SEHNR, CDR2 FQNEAQ (reference sequence). CDR3 in amino acids: CASSPPDREADEQFF. CDR3 nucleotides: TGTGCCAGCAGCCCCCCTGACAGGGAGGCCGATGAGCAGTTCTTC. The complete variable domain, with remaining parts taken from reference TRBV7-9 and TRBJ2-1, reads DTGVSQNPRHKITKRGQNVTFRCDPISEHNRLYWYRQTLGQGPEFLTYFQNEAQLEKSRLLSDRFSAERPKGSFSTLEIQRTEQGDSAMYLCASSPPDREADEQFFGPGTRLTVL.

CDR3 loop: CASSFAARNTEAFF. The CDR3 bases are TGTGCCAGCAGTTTCGCTGCACGGAATACTGAAGCTTTCTTT. The chain is built from TRBV27 and TRBJ1-1; D is unresolved. This CDR3 region has 14 residues. Trimming removed 3 bases at V and 5 bases at J, with 13 bases between. The germline gives CDR1 MNHEY, CDR2 SMNVEV (reference sequence).

The chain links TRBV7-2 to TRBJ1-6; 7 bases align to TRBD1. After removal of 4 bases from V and 11 bases from J, the junction contained 2 bases not matched to a gene. Germline CDR1 SGHTA, CDR2 FQGNSA. The CDR3 consists of 12 residues. CDR3 nucleotides: TGTGCCAGCAGCTCCCAGGGGGCACCCCTCCACTTT. Its protein product is CASSSQGAPLHF. The full variable domain, its missing parts supplied by reference TRBV7-2 and TRBJ1-6, is GAGVSQSPSNKVTEKGKDVELRCDPISGHTALYWYRQSLGQGLEFLIYFQGNSAPDKSGLPSDRFSAERTGGSVSTLTIQRTQQEDSAVYLCASSSQGAPLHFGNGTRLTVT.

This rearrangement joins TRBV15 to TRBJ1-5, with D perhaps matching TRBD1 (6 bases). The germline gives CDR1 LNHNV, CDR2 YYDKDF (reference sequence). CDR3 length: 15 residues. Trimming took off 5 bases at V and 6 bases at J, with 17 bases between the two ends. For the CDR3, the DNA is TGTGCCACCAGCCCGAGTTGGGGGGGCAGTCAGCCCCAGCATTTT. Amino acid sequence: CATSPSWGGSQPQHF.

The V call is TRBV5-1, the J call TRBJ2-7; D may correspond to TRBD1 or TRBD2 (5 bases each). From germline, CDR1 is SGHRS and CDR2 YFSETQ. The CDR3 spans 16 residues. The ends were cut back, 7 bases at V and 4 bases at J, with 24 bases in the middle. The CDR3 protein is CASRQHPGLGEYEQYF. The CDR3 bases are TGCGCCAGCCGACAACACCCAGGGCTCGGGGAATACGAGCAGTACTTC.

In DNA, the CDR3 is TGTGCCAGCGGGGACAGGGGAAATCAGCCCCAGCATTTT. This sequence encodes CASGDRGNQPQHF. The chain is built from TRBV27 and TRBJ1-5; TRBD1 aligns across 10 bases. This CDR3 spans 13 amino acids. Germline lookup yields CDR1 MNHEY and CDR2 SMNVEV (reference sequence). The trim removed 8 bases at V and 4 bases at J, leaving 2 bases unmatched.

The rearrangement joins TRBV5-4 to TRBJ2-4, with 14 bases matching TRBD2. V gave up 4 bases and J gave up 1 base; unmatched junction bases: 10. Germline V gives CDR1 SGHNT, CDR2 YYREEE (reference sequence). This CDR3 has 19 residues. Here the CDR3 DNA reads TGTGCCAGCAGCCAACTGACTAGCGGGGGGGCCGGGGCCAAAAACATTCAGTACTTC. Protein product: CASSQLTSGGAGAKNIQYF.